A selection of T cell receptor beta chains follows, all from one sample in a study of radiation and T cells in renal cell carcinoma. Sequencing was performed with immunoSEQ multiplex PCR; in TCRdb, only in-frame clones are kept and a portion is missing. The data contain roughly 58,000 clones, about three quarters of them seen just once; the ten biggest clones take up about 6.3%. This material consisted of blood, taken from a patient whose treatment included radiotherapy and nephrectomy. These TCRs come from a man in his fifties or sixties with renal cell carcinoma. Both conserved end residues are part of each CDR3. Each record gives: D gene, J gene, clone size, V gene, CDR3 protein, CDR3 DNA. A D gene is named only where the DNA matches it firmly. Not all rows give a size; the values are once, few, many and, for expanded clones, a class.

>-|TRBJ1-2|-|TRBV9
CASSVAVRSFYGYTF
TGTGCCAGCAGCGTAGCGGTGCGCTCGTTCTATGGCTACACCTTC
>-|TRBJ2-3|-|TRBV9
CASSRPLVPDTQYF
TGTGCCAGCAGCCGCCCCCTAGTGCCAGATACGCAGTATTTT
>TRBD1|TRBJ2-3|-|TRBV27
CASSSQGAWGTDTQYF
TGTGCCAGCAGTTCGCAGGGGGCTTGGGGCACAGATACGCAGTATTTT
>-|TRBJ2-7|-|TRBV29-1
CSVAGSSYEQYF
TGCAGCGTTGCAGGGAGCTCCTACGAGCAGTACTTC
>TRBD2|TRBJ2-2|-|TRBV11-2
CASSLDHGLAGTNTGELFF
TGTGCCAGCAGCTTAGATCACGGGCTAGCGGGGACCAACACCGGGGAGCTGTTTTTT
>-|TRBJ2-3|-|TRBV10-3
CAISALGEADTQYF
TGTGCCATCAGTGCCCTCGGGGAAGCAGATACGCAGTATTTT
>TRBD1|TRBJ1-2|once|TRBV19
CASSLGQGHYGYTF
TGTGCCAGTAGTCTTGGACAGGGGCACTATGGCTACACCTTC
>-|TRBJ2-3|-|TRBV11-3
CASSIRHEDTQYF
TGTGCCAGCAGCATCCGCCACGAGGATACGCAGTATTTT
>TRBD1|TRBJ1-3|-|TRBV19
CASRPRHTGGGRGTIYF
TGTGCCAGTAGACCCCGCCACACAGGGGGCGGTCGGGGCACCATATATTTT
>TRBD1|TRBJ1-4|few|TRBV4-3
CASSQVGTGVEKLFF
TGCGCCAGCAGCCAAGTTGGGACAGGGGTTGAAAAACTGTTTTTT
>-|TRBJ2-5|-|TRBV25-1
CASSVTGGGTQYF
TGTGCCAGCAGTGTTACAGGGGGGGGGACCCAGTACTTC
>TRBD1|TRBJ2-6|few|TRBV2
CASSPGQIRSGANVLTF
TGTGCCAGCAGCCCGGGACAGATTCGCTCTGGGGCCAACGTCCTGACTTTC
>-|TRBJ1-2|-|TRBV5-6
CASSFGGSGYTF
TGTGCCAGCAGCTTTGGGGGATCGGGCTACACCTTC
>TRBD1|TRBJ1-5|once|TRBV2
CASTKDREQPQHF
TGTGCCTCGACTAAAGACAGGGAGCAGCCCCAGCATTTT
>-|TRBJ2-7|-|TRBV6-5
CASRSTGYEQYF
TGTGCCAGCAGGTCAACAGGGTACGAGCAGTACTTC
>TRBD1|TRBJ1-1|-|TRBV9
CASSRLGTGGGNTEAFF
TGTGCCAGCAGCCGTCTTGGGACAGGGGGTGGGAACACTGAAGCTTTCTTT
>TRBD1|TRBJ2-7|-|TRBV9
CASSVGTGGFDEQYF
TGTGCCAGCAGCGTAGGGACAGGGGGCTTCGACGAGCAGTACTTC